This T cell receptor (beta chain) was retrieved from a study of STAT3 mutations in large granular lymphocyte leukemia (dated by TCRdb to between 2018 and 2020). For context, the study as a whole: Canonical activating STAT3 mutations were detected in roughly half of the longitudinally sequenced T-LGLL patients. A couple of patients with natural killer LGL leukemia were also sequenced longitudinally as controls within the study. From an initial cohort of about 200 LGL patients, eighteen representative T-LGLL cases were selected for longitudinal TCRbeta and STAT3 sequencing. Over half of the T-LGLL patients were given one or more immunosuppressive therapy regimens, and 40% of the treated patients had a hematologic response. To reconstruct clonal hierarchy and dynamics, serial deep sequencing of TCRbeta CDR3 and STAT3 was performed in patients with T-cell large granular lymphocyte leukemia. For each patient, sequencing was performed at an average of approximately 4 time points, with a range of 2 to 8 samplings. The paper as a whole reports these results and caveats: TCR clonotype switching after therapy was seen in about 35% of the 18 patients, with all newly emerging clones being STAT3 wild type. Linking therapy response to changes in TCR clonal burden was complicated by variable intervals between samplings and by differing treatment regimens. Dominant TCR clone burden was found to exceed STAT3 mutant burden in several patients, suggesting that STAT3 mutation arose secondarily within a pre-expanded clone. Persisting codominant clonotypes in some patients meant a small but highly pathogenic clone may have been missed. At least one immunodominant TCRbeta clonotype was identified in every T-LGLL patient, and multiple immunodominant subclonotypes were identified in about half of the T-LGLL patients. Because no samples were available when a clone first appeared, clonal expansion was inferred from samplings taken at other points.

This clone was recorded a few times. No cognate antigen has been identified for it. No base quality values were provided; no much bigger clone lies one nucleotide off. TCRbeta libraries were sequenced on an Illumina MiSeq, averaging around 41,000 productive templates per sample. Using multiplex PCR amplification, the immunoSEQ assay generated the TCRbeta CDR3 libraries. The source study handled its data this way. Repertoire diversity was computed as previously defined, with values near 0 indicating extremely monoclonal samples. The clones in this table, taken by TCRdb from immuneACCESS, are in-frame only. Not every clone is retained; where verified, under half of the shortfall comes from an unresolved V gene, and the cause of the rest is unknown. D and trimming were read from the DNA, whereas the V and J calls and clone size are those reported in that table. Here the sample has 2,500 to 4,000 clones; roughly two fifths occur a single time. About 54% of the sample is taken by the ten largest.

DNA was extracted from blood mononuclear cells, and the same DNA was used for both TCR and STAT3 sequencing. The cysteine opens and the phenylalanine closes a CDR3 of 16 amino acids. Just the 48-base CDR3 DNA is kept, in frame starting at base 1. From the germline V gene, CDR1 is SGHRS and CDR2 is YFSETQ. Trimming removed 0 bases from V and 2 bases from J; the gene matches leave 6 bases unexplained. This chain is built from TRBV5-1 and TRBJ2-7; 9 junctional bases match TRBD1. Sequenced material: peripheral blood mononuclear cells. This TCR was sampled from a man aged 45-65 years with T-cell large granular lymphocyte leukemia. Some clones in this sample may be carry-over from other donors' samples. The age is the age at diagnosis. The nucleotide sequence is TGCGCCAGCAGCTTGGGGGACAGGGTTTTCGCCTACGAGCAGTACTTC. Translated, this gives CASSLGDRVFAYEQYF.